A single sample gave rise to the 9 T cell receptor beta chains below, sequenced in a study of beta chain features in type 1 diabetes. Sequencing targeted expressed TCRB transcripts, as all isolated RNA had been reverse transcribed. Only in-frame clones appear in the TCRdb table, and some are missing; sequencing was by immunoSEQ multiplex PCR. In the table there are approximately 340,000 clones, about 15% of which are singletons. Sample: naive CD4+ T cells from blood. The source of these receptors is a woman in her late teens or twenties in good health.

This clone was seen more than once but under ten times. The V gene is TRBV5-1, the J gene TRBJ2-1; D not certain. CDR1 and CDR2 (germline): SGHRS, YFSETQ. V was trimmed by 0 bases and J by 8 bases, leaving 15 bases between them. This CDR3 is 15 amino acids long. The CDR3 spells CASSLGLYSYHEQFF. CDR3 bases: TGCGCCAGCAGCTTGGGTCTATATTCCTATCATGAGCAGTTCTTC.

This clone was recorded a few times. V gene TRBV5-1 combines with J gene TRBJ2-5; D remains unclear. Trimming took 0 bases from V and 0 from J, leaving 9 bases between them. In germline, CDR1 is SGHRS, CDR2 YFSETQ. The CDR3 contains 15 residues. DNA for the CDR3: TGCGCCAGCAGCTTGGGACGCGGATACCAAGAGACCCAGTACTTC. Protein sequence: CASSLGRGYQETQYF.

This clone was observed a few times. The chain combines TRBV30 with TRBJ2-5; D remains ambiguous. V shed 3 bases and J shed 2 bases, with 7 bases lying between them. Germline lookup yields CDR1 GTSNPN and CDR2 SVGIG (reference sequence). The CDR3 is 12 amino acids. CDR3 sequence: CAWRIVQETQYF. CDR3 nucleotide sequence: TGTGCCTGGAGGATAGTTCAAGAGACCCAGTACTTC.

This clone was seen only a few times. The genes are TRBV4-2 and TRBJ1-2; no definite D call. Trimming removed 0 bases at V and 8 bases at J, with 13 bases between. The CDR3 has 14 residues. Germline V gene sequence: CDR1 LGHNA, CDR2 YNFKEQ. This chain's CDR3 is CASSQDLEGRGYTF. In DNA, the CDR3 is TGTGCCAGCAGCCAAGATCTGGAGGGCCGCGGCTACACCTTC.

The V call is TRBV18, the J call TRBJ1-5; perhaps TRBD1 as D (6 bases). CDR1 is KGHSH, CDR2 LQKENI, per germline. V was trimmed by 3 bases and J by 6 bases, leaving 15 bases between them. The CDR3 is 15 residues long. In DNA form, the CDR3 reads TGTGCCAGCTCACCGACGAACACAGGGAGTCAGCCCCAGCATTTT. This codes for CASSPTNTGSQPQHF. The full variable domain, with the rest looked up from reference TRBV18 and TRBJ1-5, is NAGVMQNPRHLVRRRGQEARLRCSPMKGHSHVYWYRQLPEEGLKFMVYLQKENIIDESGMPKERFSAEFPKEGPSILRIQQVVRGDSAAYFCASSPTNTGSQPQHFGDGTRLSIL.

The table lists this clone with a few counts. This sequence joins TRBV5-5 and TRBJ1-2; tentatively, D is TRBD1 (5 bases). The CDR3 runs to 14 residues. Trimming stripped 4 bases from V and 4 bases from J, with 14 bases between. Germline lookup yields CDR1 SGHKS and CDR2 YYEKEE (reference sequence). CDR3 loop: CASSPRQGVYGYTF. Written as DNA, the CDR3 is TGTGCCAGCAGCCCCCGCCAGGGTGTCTATGGCTACACCTTC.

This clone has a handful of counts. The chain carries TRBV4-2 and TRBJ1-2; 7 bases are shared with TRBD1. Trimming removed 4 bases from V and 10 bases from J; junction bases left unmatched: 6. The CDR3 is made up of 12 amino acids. Germline CDR1 reads LGHNA; CDR2 reads YNFKEQ. The chain's CDR3 is CASSLGQLLYTF. CDR3 bases: TGTGCCAGCAGCCTGGGACAGCTCCTCTACACCTTC.

This clone was detected a few times. This chain connects TRBV25-1 to TRBJ1-3, with D perhaps matching TRBD1 (6 bases). From germline, CDR1 is MGHDK and CDR2 SYGVNS. Trimming took off 2 bases at V and 1 base at J, with 15 bases between the two ends. The CDR3 length is 17 residues. CDR3 region: CASSEGGLRRSGNTIYF. The CDR3 DNA reads TGTGCCAGCAGTGAAGGGGGCCTCAGAAGGTCTGGAAACACCATATATTTT.

This clone came up a few times. The chain uses TRBV5-1 and TRBJ2-1; 10 bases are shared with TRBD2. V shed 5 bases, J shed 4 bases, and the junction held 6 bases outside the gene matches. From germline, CDR1 is SGHRS and CDR2 YFSETQ. The CDR3 spans 15 residues. The CDR3 DNA sequence: TGCGCCAGCAGACCCGGGACTAGCGTTTACAATGAGCAGTTCTTC. Translated, it gives CASRPGTSVYNEQFF.